The 17 T cell receptor beta chains reported below all come from one sample, sequenced in a study of blood T cells in healthy people across ages. Using a J-beta primer mix together with a sample-barcoded 5' primer, a second PCR was run for roughly 6 to 12 cycles. TCRdb recomputed calls from the 5' RACE reads with MiXCR, one row per CDR3 protein. The data hold 550,000 to 700,000 distinct CDR3 sequences, with about 25% observed a single time. Sequenced input: blood. The receptors shown here come from a woman in her 70s in good health.

A note on this clonotype: One end of the junction is discordant with germline, which a read error may explain. This chain connects TRBV20-1 to TRBJ1-5; 9 nucleotides line up with TRBD1. Germline V CDR1 and CDR2: DFQATT, SNEGSKA (reference sequence). The CDR3 sequence is 15 residues long. DNA of the CDR3: TGCAGTGTTAGACAGGGGGGCGCGTTAGAAAAGCCCCAGCATTTT. This encodes CSVRQGGALEKPQHF.

The chain employs TRBV12-3 or TRBV12-4 and TRBJ2-6, with a possible D match to TRBD2 (6 bases). CDR3 size: 13 residues. Trimming left V 8 bases short and J 2 bases short, with 7 bases between. CDR3 sequence (DNA): TGTGCCAGCGGCGGGGCTGGGGCCAACGTCCTGACTTTC. Translation: CASGGAGANVLTF.

This clonotype turned up a few times. V gene TRBV7-2 combines with J gene TRBJ2-7, with D unclear. CDR1 and CDR2 (germline): SGHTA, FQGNSA. CDR3 length: 14 amino acids. Trimming cost V 3 bases and J 6 bases, with 15 bases left between them. CDR3 sequence: CASSLLGALFEQYF. CDR3 DNA sequence: TGTGCCAGCAGCTTGTTGGGTGCCCTCTTCGAGCAGTACTTC.

In this sample, this clonotype turned up a few times. The rearrangement links TRBV5-1 to TRBJ2-1; D might be TRBD2 (6 bases). Per the germline V gene, CDR1 is SGHRS and CDR2 is YFSETQ. V lost 3 bases, J lost 1 base, and 11 bases lay in between. The CDR3 is 15 residues long. The CDR3 spells CASSSSGRSYNEQFF. Written as DNA, the CDR3 is TGCGCCAGCAGCTCGTCGGGGAGGTCCTACAATGAGCAGTTCTTC.

The chain has TRBV7-2 and TRBJ2-1; a possible D gene is TRBD1 (7 bases). Trimming took 4 bases from V and 0 from J, leaving 13 bases between them. CDR3 length: 16 residues. CDR1 SGHTA and CDR2 FQGNSA come from the germline V gene. CDR3 sequence: CASSWAGGGSYNEQFF. The DNA for the CDR3 is TGTGCCAGCAGCTGGGCAGGGGGAGGCTCCTACAATGAGCAGTTCTTC.

The chain is built from TRBV20-1 and TRBJ1-2; the match to TRBD1 covers 7 bases. Germline V gives CDR1 DFQATT, CDR2 SNEGSKA (reference sequence). Trimming at V came to 7 bases and at J to 4 bases, leaving 9 bases not matched to a gene. CDR3 length: 13 residues. The CDR3 spells CSGWDSRLYGYTF. CDR3 coding DNA: TGCAGTGGGTGGGACAGTAGACTCTATGGCTACACCTTC.

The rearrangement joins TRBV12-3 or TRBV12-4 to TRBJ2-7; unclear D gene. V gave up 6 bases and J gave up 3 bases, with 18 bases separating them. The CDR3 spans 15 residues. The CDR3: CASSPEWILVYEQYF. The CDR3 nucleotides read TGTGCCAGCAGCCCGGAGTGGATACTGGTCTACGAGCAGTACTTC.

This chain uses TRBV28 with TRBJ2-7, with a possible D match to TRBD1 (6 bases). V lost 3 bases and J lost 5, with 23 bases in between. The germline V gene encodes CDR1 MDHEN and CDR2 SYDVKM. This CDR3 comprises 17 residues. Written as DNA, the CDR3 is TGTGCCAGCAGTTTGTGGGGGATACAGGGAGTCCTGAACGAGCAGTACTTC. Protein sequence: CASSLWGIQGVLNEQYF.

The chain joins TRBV29-1 to TRBJ2-3; TRBD1 is a possible D gene (6 bases). The CDR3 is 15 amino acids. Trimming took 5 bases from V and 3 from J, leaving 18 bases between them. From germline, CDR1 is SQVTM and CDR2 ANQGSEA. In DNA, the CDR3 is TGCAGCGTTACTGGACAGAGCTCCTGGACAGATACGCAGTATTTT. This codes for CSVTGQSSWTDTQYF.

This clonotype was seen more than once but under ten times. The chain is built from TRBV5-1 and TRBJ2-1; TRBD2 agrees at 7 bases. With 5 bases clipped from V and 6 bases from J, the junction kept 5 bases outside the gene matches. The germline CDR1 and CDR2 sequences are SGHRS and YFSETQ. This CDR3 has 13 residues. This CDR3 is CASSNTGGNEQFF. As DNA, the CDR3 is TGCGCCAGCAGTAACACGGGGGGCAATGAGCAGTTCTTC.

This clonotype was seen a few times. V is TRBV5-1 and J is TRBJ2-7, with 7 bases identical to TRBD1. J gave up 3 bases and V 0 bases, and 12 bases lay outside the gene matches. The CDR3 is made up of 17 amino acids. CDR1 and CDR2 (germline): SGHRS, YFSETQ. The CDR3 DNA sequence: TGCGCCAGCAGCTTGGGAGGGACAGTCCCTGGAATCTACGAGCAGTACTTC. Translated: CASSLGGTVPGIYEQYF.

The chain uses TRBV29-1 and TRBJ1-3; the D gene is possibly TRBD1 (6 bases). V lost 4 bases and J 4 bases, leaving 14 bases between the germline ends. The CDR3 length is 14 residues. Germline-derived CDR1 and CDR2 are SQVTM and ANQGSEA. CDR3 loop: CSVAWGRGGNTIYF. The CDR3 DNA is TGCAGCGTTGCCTGGGGGCGAGGGGGAAACACCATATATTTT.

This clonotype was found a few times. The chain combines TRBV20-1 with TRBJ2-5, with no clear D. Germline CDR1 reads DFQATT; CDR2 reads SNEGSKA (reference sequence). This CDR3 is built from 12 residues. The V end was cut by 3 bases, the J end by 2 bases, with 7 bases between. This CDR3 reads CSARSPQETQYF. As DNA, the CDR3 is TGCAGTGCTAGGTCGCCACAAGAGACCCAGTACTTC.

This clonotype has just a few counts. Its ends do not fully match the called genes, so a read error is possible. J is TRBJ2-1 and V is TRBV9; the match to TRBD2 covers 10 bases. The CDR3 consists of 17 residues. Germline assignment: CDR1 SGDLS and CDR2 YYNGEE. CDR3 nucleotide sequence: TGTGCCAGTAGCGTAGTGGGGGCTAGCGGGGGCCACAATGAGCAGTTCTTC. Its protein product is CASSVVGASGGHNEQFF.

V and J are TRBV10-3 and TRBJ2-7, with a weak D call TRBD2 (6 bases). V was trimmed by 8 bases and J by 1 base, leaving 15 bases between them. Germline CDR1 and CDR2: ENHRY and SYGVKD. The CDR3 is 14 amino acids. This chain's CDR3 is CAIRASVQSYEQYF. The CDR3 nucleotides are TGTGCCATCCGGGCTAGCGTTCAGTCCTACGAGCAGTACTTC.

This clonotype was seen many times. V gene TRBV29-1 combines with J gene TRBJ2-3; D unclear. Germline V CDR1 and CDR2: SQVTM, ANQGSEA. V was clipped by 4 bases and J by 2 bases, with 7 bases between them. The CDR3 contains 12 residues. The CDR3, as DNA: TGCAGCGTTGCGGGTTCCACAGATACGCAGTATTTT. This sequence encodes CSVAGSTDTQYF.

The chain combines TRBV4-1 with TRBJ1-2; the D is unclear. The CDR3 is 15 amino acids. V gave up 0 bases and J gave up 7 bases, with 15 bases separating them. CDR1 and CDR2 (germline): MGHRA, YSYEKL. The CDR3 sequence: CASSQEVARGSGYTF. The DNA of the CDR3 is TGCGCCAGCAGCCAAGAAGTTGCCAGAGGAAGTGGCTACACCTTC.